The sequence of this T cell receptor beta chain was determined in a study of blood T cell repertoires in COVID-19. Profiling relied on immunoSEQ multiplex PCR, and the TCRdb table lists in-frame clones only, not all of them. The sample lists a few hundred thousand clones; under 95% were seen once. Trimming took off 4 bases at V and 3 bases at J, with 14 bases between the two ends. The germline gives CDR1 SGHRS, CDR2 YFSETQ. CDR3 length equals 15 residues. Sequenced input: PBMCs or T cells enriched from blood (not recorded which). The chain links TRBV5-1 to TRBJ1-3; no definite D call. This clonotype was obtained from a woman aged 30 to 39 who had recovered from COVID-19. In nucleotides, the CDR3 is TGCGCCAGCAGCCCCGTTCCAGTCCGTGGAAACACCATATATTTT. It codes for CASSPVPVRGNTIYF.